One sample yielded the 22 T cell receptor beta chains listed below, sequenced in a study of Ad26.COV2.S vaccination and SARS-CoV-2 variants. The protocol was immunoSEQ multiplex PCR, while the TCRdb copy is restricted to in-frame clones and leaves out a portion. The sample contains a few hundred thousand clones, 87% of which appear only once. Described treatment: approximately 18 received Ad26.COV2.S at low or high dose, single or two shots; several received placebo; per-sample allocation not given. The investigators took samples on day 63 after the first vaccine or placebo injection. The sequencing used peripheral blood, collected in a trial of Ad26.COV2.S vaccine versus placebo. The receptors come from a person aged 18-65 years who received the Ad26.COV2.S COVID-19 vaccine or a placebo.

CDR3: CASSFEASPLHF. The CDR3 nucleotides are TGTGCCAGCAGTTTCGAGGCTTCACCCCTCCACTTT. The chain links TRBV12-3 or TRBV12-4 to TRBJ1-6; D is undetermined. The V end lost 3 bases, the J end lost 9 bases, and 6 bases lay between the germline ends. This CDR3 has 12 residues.

The rearrangement uses TRBV7-2 and TRBJ2-7; D is unresolved. The ends were cut back, 1 base at V and 3 bases at J, with 16 bases in the middle. CDR3 size: 16 residues. From germline, CDR1 is SGHTA and CDR2 FQGNSA. The CDR3 protein is CASSLDSPWRYYEQYF. The CDR3 coding sequence is TGTGCCAGCAGCTTAGACAGCCCCTGGCGGTACTACGAGCAGTACTTC.

The rearrangement joins TRBV4-1 to TRBJ2-7, with D unclear. This CDR3 has 14 residues. Germline CDR1 MGHRA, CDR2 YSYEKL. Trimming took off 5 bases at V and 3 bases at J, with 14 bases between the two ends. CDR3 in amino acids: CASSSRSRSYEQYF. Written as DNA, the CDR3 is TGCGCCAGCAGCAGCCGGAGCAGGAGCTACGAGCAGTACTTC.

The chain couples TRBV27 to TRBJ1-5; D is possibly TRBD1 (6 bases). Trimming stripped 5 bases from V and 7 bases from J, with 15 bases between. The V gene's germline CDR1 is MNHEY and CDR2 SMNVEV (reference sequence). The length of the CDR3 is 14 residues. The CDR3 loop is CASSHTGSGQPQHF. In DNA form, the CDR3 reads TGTGCCAGCAGTCACACAGGGTCGGGACAGCCCCAGCATTTT.

In its sample, this clone was seen once. The chain combines TRBV5-4 with TRBJ1-1, with D perhaps matching TRBD1 (6 bases). Germline CDR1 is SGHNT and CDR2 is YYREEE (reference sequence). The CDR3 totals 14 residues. V lost 6 bases, J lost 1 base, and 13 bases lay in between. In DNA, the CDR3 is TGTGCCAGCAACCAGGGACAAGGGAACACTGAAGCTTTCTTT. Amino acid sequence: CASNQGQGNTEAFF.

This rearrangement joins TRBV2 to TRBJ1-2; possible D gene TRBD1, 5 bases. The ends were cut back, 8 bases at V and 13 bases at J, with 17 bases in the middle. The CDR3 totals 11 residues. Germline V CDR1 and CDR2: SNHLY, FYNNEI. The chain's CDR3 is CASGGTTSSTF. The CDR3 DNA reads TGTGCCAGCGGGGGAACAACAAGCTCCACCTTC.

The chain employs TRBV7-3 and TRBJ2-3; 11 bases match TRBD2. The germline V gene has CDR1 SGHTA and CDR2 FQGTGA. This CDR3 region has 15 residues. V lost 5 bases, J lost 4 bases, and 5 bases stayed unmatched. The CDR3 DNA reads TGTGCCAGCAGCGCTAGCGGGGGGCCATCAGATACGCAGTATTTT. Amino acids: CASSASGGPSDTQYF.

The chain combines TRBV2 with TRBJ2-7; D possibly corresponds to TRBD2 (7 bases). The germline CDR1 and CDR2 sequences are SNHLY and FYNNEI. The CDR3 loop spans 16 amino acids. Deletions cut 8 bases from V and 3 bases from J, with 23 bases between. The DNA of the CDR3 is TGTGCCAGCCGCGTGGGAGGGGCAGGGGTCCACTACGAGCAGTACTTC. Its protein is CASRVGGAGVHYEQYF. The full variable domain, in which reference TRBV2 and TRBJ2-7 provide the parts outside the CDR3, is EPEVTQTPSHQVTQMGQEVILRCVPISNHLYFYWYRQILGQKVEFLVSFYNNEISEKSEIFDDQFSVERPDGSNFTLKIRSTKLEDSAMYFCASRVGGAGVHYEQYFGPGTRLTVT.

This chain connects TRBV5-4 to TRBJ1-3, with D uncertain. Germline values: CDR1 SGHNT, CDR2 YYREEE (reference sequence). Trimming stripped 0 bases from V and 5 bases from J, with 12 bases between. The CDR3 loop spans 15 amino acids. This CDR3 is CASSLEYSGRNTIYF. The CDR3 DNA sequence: TGTGCCAGCAGCTTGGAATACAGCGGCAGAAACACCATATATTTT.

The chain carries TRBV7-9 and TRBJ2-7; D unresolved. Germline loops: CDR1 SEHNR, CDR2 FQNEAQ (reference sequence). The CDR3 is made up of 12 amino acids. Trimming took off 5 bases at V and 3 bases at J, with 8 bases between the two ends. CDR3 nucleotides: TGTGCCAGCAGCCGGATAAACTACGAGCAGTACTTC. Its protein product is CASSRINYEQYF.

J is TRBJ1-4 and V is TRBV4-1; D unresolved. V was shortened by 6 bases and J by 3 bases, with 17 bases between the two germline ends. CDR3 length: 16 amino acids. Germline-derived CDR1 and CDR2 are MGHRA and YSYEKL. The CDR3 sequence: CASRNGKRASNEKLFF. The CDR3 region has the DNA TGCGCCAGCAGAAATGGAAAACGTGCTTCTAATGAAAAACTGTTTTTT.

The CDR3 DNA follows: TGTGCCAGCAGCCAAGCAAGGGGGACCTACAATGAGCAGTTCTTC. Encoded protein: CASSQARGTYNEQFF. The chain links TRBV3-1 (or the pseudogene TRBV3-2) to TRBJ2-1, with D maybe TRBD1 (6 bases). Germline assignment: CDR1 LGHDT and CDR2 YNNKEL (reference sequence). Trimming pared 1 base from V and 2 bases from J, leaving 9 bases between. The CDR3 loop spans 15 amino acids.

This chain links TRBV9 with TRBJ2-3; D might be TRBD2 (5 bases). Germline CDR1 and CDR2: SGDLS and YYNGEE. The CDR3 runs to 15 residues. Trimming left V 0 bases short and J 4 bases short, with 12 bases between. Here the CDR3 DNA reads TGTGCCAGCAGCGTAGATTTCCGGGGAGCAGATACGCAGTATTTT. It is translated as CASSVDFRGADTQYF.

This clone was found a few times. This chain connects TRBV5-5 to TRBJ2-7; tentatively, D is TRBD2 (6 bases). Trimming removed 4 bases from V and 0 bases from J, with 17 bases in between. Germline CDR1 and CDR2: SGHKS and YYEKEE (reference sequence). CDR3 size: 16 residues. CDR3 nucleotides: TGTGCCAGCAGCCTGGGTGGGACTCCAGCCTCCTACGAGCAGTACTTC. It codes for CASSLGGTPASYEQYF.

The chain links TRBV6-1 to TRBJ2-1; no definite D call. Germline CDR1 MNHNS, CDR2 SASEGT. The CDR3 loop spans 16 amino acids. V was trimmed by 1 base and J by 0 bases, leaving 10 bases between them. CDR3 DNA: TGTGCCAGCAGTGAAGAGGTGGATAGCTCCTACAATGAGCAGTTCTTC. Translating it yields CASSEEVDSSYNEQFF.

This clone has only a few counts. The V gene is TRBV11-2, the J gene TRBJ1-6; weak D call: TRBD1 (6 bases). Trimming stripped 5 bases from V and 7 bases from J, with 9 bases between. This CDR3 contains 13 residues. Per germline, CDR1 SGHAT and CDR2 FQNNGV. The CDR3 protein is CASSAGTNSPLHF. CDR3 coding DNA: TGTGCCAGCAGCGCGGGGACAAATTCACCCCTCCACTTT.

The J gene is TRBJ1-6, the V gene TRBV6-5; D call uncertain. The CDR3 runs 13 residues. V dropped 7 bases and J dropped 8 bases, with 12 bases sitting between them. Germline loops: CDR1 MNHEY, CDR2 SVGAGI. The CDR3, as DNA: TGTGCCAGCATGTCCAGTGACTATTCACCCCTCCACTTT. Protein product: CASMSSDYSPLHF.

This chain joins TRBV7-9 and TRBJ1-2; tentatively, D is TRBD1 (5 bases). Looked up from germline, CDR1 is SEHNR and CDR2 is FQNEAQ (reference sequence). V shed 0 bases and J shed 4 bases, with 6 bases lying between them. The CDR3 length is 13 residues. The CDR3 sequence: CASSLADTYGYTF. The CDR3 nucleotides read TGTGCCAGCAGCTTAGCGGACACCTATGGCTACACCTTC.

The chain joins TRBV30 to TRBJ2-5, with D unresolved. Trimming pared 3 bases from V and 3 bases from J, leaving 2 bases between. CDR3 length: 10 amino acids. Germline CDR1 reads GTSNPN; CDR2 reads SVGIG (reference sequence). Written as DNA, the CDR3 is TGTGCCTGGAGGGAAGAGACCCAGTACTTC. It translates to CAWREETQYF.

The V call is TRBV9, the J call TRBJ2-1, with 7 bases aligning to TRBD1. In germline, CDR1 is SGDLS, CDR2 YYNGEE. The CDR3 loop spans 16 amino acids. The V gene end was trimmed by 0 bases and the J gene end by 3 bases; junction bases not matched to a gene: 6. CDR3 sequence (DNA): TGTGCCAGCAGCGTAGCTGACAGGGCCAGCTACAATGAGCAGTTCTTC. This encodes CASSVADRASYNEQFF.

This clone was counted a single time. The chain is built from TRBV5-4 and TRBJ2-1; a weak D match, TRBD2 (6 bases). This CDR3 is 16 amino acids long. In germline, CDR1 is SGHNT, CDR2 YYREEE (reference sequence). V was clipped by 4 bases and J by 1 base, with 15 bases between them. The CDR3 DNA is TGTGCCAGCAGCCCGATGAGACTAGAGTCCTACAATGAGCAGTTCTTC. Its translation is CASSPMRLESYNEQFF.

This chain uses TRBV6-5 with TRBJ2-7; unclear D gene. V shed 0 bases and J shed 6 bases, with 9 bases lying between them. The CDR3 is made up of 13 amino acids. CDR1 is MNHEY and CDR2 is SVGAGI in the germline V gene. The CDR3 protein is CASSYSPTGEQYF. CDR3 nucleotide sequence: TGTGCCAGCAGTTACTCCCCCACGGGCGAGCAGTACTTC.